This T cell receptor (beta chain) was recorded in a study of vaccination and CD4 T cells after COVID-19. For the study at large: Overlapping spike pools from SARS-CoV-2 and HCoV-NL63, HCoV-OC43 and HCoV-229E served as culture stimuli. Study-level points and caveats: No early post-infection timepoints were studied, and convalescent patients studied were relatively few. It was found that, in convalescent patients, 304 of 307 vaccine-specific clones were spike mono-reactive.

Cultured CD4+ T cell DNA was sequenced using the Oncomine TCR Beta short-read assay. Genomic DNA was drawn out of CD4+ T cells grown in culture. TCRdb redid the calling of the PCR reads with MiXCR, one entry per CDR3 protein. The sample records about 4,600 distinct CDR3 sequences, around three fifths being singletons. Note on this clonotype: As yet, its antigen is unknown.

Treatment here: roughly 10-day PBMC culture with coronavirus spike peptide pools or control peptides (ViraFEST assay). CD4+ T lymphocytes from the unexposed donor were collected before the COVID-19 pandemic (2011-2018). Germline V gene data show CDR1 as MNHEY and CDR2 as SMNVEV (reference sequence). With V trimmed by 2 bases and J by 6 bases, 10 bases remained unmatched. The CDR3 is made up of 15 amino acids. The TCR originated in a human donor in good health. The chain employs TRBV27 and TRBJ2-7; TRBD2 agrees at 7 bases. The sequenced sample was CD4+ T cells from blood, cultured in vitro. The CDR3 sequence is CASSLTSGLGSEQYF. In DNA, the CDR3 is TGTGCCAGCAGTTTAACATCTGGACTAGGAAGCGAGCAGTACTTC.